This T cell receptor (beta chain) derives from a study of blood T cell repertoires in COVID-19. Across the whole study: Samples representing acute and convalescent COVID-19 were sourced from the United States, Italy and Spain. PBMCs, B-cell-depleted T cells, or T cells provided the cDNA or gDNA that made up the material.

Germline V CDR1 and CDR2: MNHNS, SASEGT. This CDR3 is built from 15 residues. V was clipped by 1 base and J by 7 bases; unmatched bases: 6. Under the authors' procedure: Researchers report that nucleated cell counts were estimated from reference gene primer amplification. This table comes from immunoSEQ multiplex PCR, and its TCRdb copy is limited to in-frame clones, with some not included. The DNA was the basis for D and trimming; V, J and clone size are from that table. The data hold about 160,000 clones, with roughly 80% observed a single time. The source is a man in his sixties with acute or convalescent COVID-19. Sequences were obtained from peripheral blood. The chain has TRBV6-1 and TRBJ1-5, with 8 positions matching TRBD1. This CDR3 reads CASSEGTGRKQPQHF. The DNA for the CDR3 is TGTGCCAGCAGTGAAGGGACAGGGCGGAAGCAGCCCCAGCATTTT.